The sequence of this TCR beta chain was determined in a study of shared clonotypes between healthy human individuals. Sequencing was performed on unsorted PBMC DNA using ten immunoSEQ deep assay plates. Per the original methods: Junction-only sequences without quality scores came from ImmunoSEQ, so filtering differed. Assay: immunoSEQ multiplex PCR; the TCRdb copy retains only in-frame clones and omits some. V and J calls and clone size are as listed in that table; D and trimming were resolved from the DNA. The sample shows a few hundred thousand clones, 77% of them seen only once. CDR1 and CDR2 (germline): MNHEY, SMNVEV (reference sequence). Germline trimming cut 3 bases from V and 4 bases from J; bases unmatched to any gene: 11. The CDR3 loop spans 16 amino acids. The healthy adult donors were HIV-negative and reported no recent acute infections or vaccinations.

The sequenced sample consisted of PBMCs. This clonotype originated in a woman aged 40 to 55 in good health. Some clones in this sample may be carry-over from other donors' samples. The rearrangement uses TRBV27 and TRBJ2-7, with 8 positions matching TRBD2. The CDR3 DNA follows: TGTGCCAGCAGTTTTAACCAGCGGGAGATGGGGTACGAGCAGTACTTC. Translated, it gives CASSFNQREMGYEQYF.